These 19 T cell receptor beta chains originate from one sample sequenced in a study of blood T cell repertoires in COVID-19. Sequencing was performed with immunoSEQ multiplex PCR; in TCRdb, only in-frame clones are kept and a portion is missing. The repertoire consists of approximately 99,000 clones, with 70% to 90% occurring once and the leading ten covering 20%. Sequenced: peripheral blood. These receptors were collected from a human donor in a cohort sampled during active COVID-19.

This chain links TRBV27 with TRBJ2-2, with TRBD1 identical over 7 bases. Trimming removed 2 bases from V and 7 bases from J; junction bases left unmatched: 10. Germline-derived CDR1 and CDR2 are MNHEY and SMNVEV (reference sequence). This CDR3 spans 16 amino acids. The chain's CDR3 is CASSLEGQFDYGELFF. The CDR3 DNA reads TGTGCCAGCAGTTTAGAGGGACAGTTTGACTACGGGGAGCTGTTTTTT.

V and J are TRBV7-2 and TRBJ1-1, with D possibly TRBD1 on 5 matching bases. V dropped 0 bases and J dropped 0 bases, with 8 bases sitting between them. The CDR3 extends over 15 amino acids. Per germline, CDR1 SGHTA and CDR2 FQGNSA. CDR3 sequence reads: CASSLALGVNTEAFF. The DNA of the CDR3 is TGTGCCAGCAGCTTAGCCCTAGGGGTGAACACTGAAGCTTTCTTT.

V usage is TRBV3-1 (or the pseudogene TRBV3-2) and J usage is TRBJ2-3; 7 positions agree with TRBD1. Germline values: CDR1 LGHDT, CDR2 YNNKEL (reference sequence). V was pared by 1 base and J by 9 bases, with 1 base of the junction left unmatched. The CDR3 has 12 amino acids. Here the CDR3 reads CASSQAGGTQYF. DNA of the CDR3: TGTGCCAGCAGCCAAGCAGGGGGAACGCAGTATTTT.

The chain carries TRBV6-4 and TRBJ2-3, with a possible D match to TRBD1 (5 bases). The V end was cut by 8 bases, the J end by 2 bases, with 11 bases between. CDR3 length equals 13 residues. The germline CDR1 and CDR2 sequences are MRHNA and SNTAGT. CDR3 sequence: CASGAGHTDTQYF. In DNA form, the CDR3 reads TGTGCCAGCGGAGCAGGACACACAGATACGCAGTATTTT.

The chain combines TRBV25-1 with TRBJ1-1; 10 bases are shared with TRBD1. The CDR3 runs 15 residues. The germline V gene has CDR1 MGHDK and CDR2 SYGVNS. With 6 bases clipped from V and 1 base from J, the junction kept 5 bases outside the gene matches. CDR3 sequence: CASRPGQGSNTEAFF. The CDR3 nucleotides are TGTGCCAGCAGACCGGGACAGGGGTCGAACACTGAAGCTTTCTTT.

This clone was recorded once. The chain couples TRBV5-1 to TRBJ1-2; the match to TRBD1 covers 9 bases. The CDR3 totals 15 residues. J was trimmed by 5 bases and V by 4 bases; bases with no gene match: 9. Germline loops: CDR1 SGHRS, CDR2 YFSETQ. CDR3 amino acids: CASSLREGQGYGYTF. CDR3 in DNA: TGCGCCAGCAGCCTCCGTGAGGGACAGGGTTATGGCTACACCTTC.

The chain links TRBV5-1 to TRBJ1-5; the D is unclear. Trimming left V 0 bases short and J 1 base short, with 5 bases between. The CDR3 extends over 14 amino acids. Germline V gives CDR1 SGHRS, CDR2 YFSETQ. In DNA, the CDR3 is TGCGCCAGCAGCTTGGGGCCCAGCAATCAGCCCCAGCATTTT. Translated: CASSLGPSNQPQHF.

The chain couples TRBV27 to TRBJ2-2; a possible D gene is TRBD2 (6 bases). From germline, CDR1 is MNHEY and CDR2 SMNVEV (reference sequence). The V end lost 7 bases, the J end lost 1 base, and 19 bases lay between the germline ends. The CDR3 extends over 17 amino acids. The CDR3 DNA sequence: TGTGCCAGCACCCTTCTAGGTCGGGGGAGGAACACCGGGGAGCTGTTTTTT. Translating gives CASTLLGRGRNTGELFF.

The chain couples TRBV4-2 to TRBJ2-7, with D possibly TRBD2 on 6 matching bases. The V gene's germline CDR1 is LGHNA and CDR2 YNFKEQ. Trimming shortened V by 1 base and J by 2 bases, and 9 bases separated the two germline ends. This CDR3 region has 14 residues. CDR3 sequence: CASSQALAPYEQYF. The CDR3 DNA reads as TGTGCCAGCAGCCAAGCCCTAGCGCCCTACGAGCAGTACTTC.

V and J are TRBV28 and TRBJ1-2, with 7 positions matching TRBD1. Germline-derived CDR1 and CDR2 are MDHEN and SYDVKM. The trim removed 4 bases at V and 5 bases at J, leaving 25 bases unmatched. This CDR3 is built from 20 residues. The CDR3 DNA reads TGTGCCAGCAGTTCCCCCGACCCCAGGGGACAGACCACTGGTCCTTATGGCTACACCTTC. This encodes CASSSPDPRGQTTGPYGYTF.

This chain uses TRBV4-2 with TRBJ1-1; possible D gene TRBD1, 6 bases. The V gene lost 4 bases and the J gene lost 6 bases, with 12 bases spanning the gap. The CDR3 spans 13 residues. Germline assignment: CDR1 LGHNA and CDR2 YNFKEQ. This CDR3 reads CASSREQGPEAFF. The CDR3 DNA is TGTGCCAGCAGCCGAGAACAGGGACCTGAAGCTTTCTTT.

In its sample, this clone was seen once. CDR3 coding DNA: TGTGCCAGTAGTATAAATTGGAGGGGTGGGCCGGGGCAGCCCCAGCATTTT. This codes for CASSINWRGGPGQPQHF. V and J are TRBV19 and TRBJ1-5, with D perhaps matching TRBD1 (5 bases). Deletions cut 2 bases from V and 7 bases from J, with 21 bases between. Germline CDR1 reads LNHDA; CDR2 reads SQIVND (reference sequence). The CDR3 loop spans 17 amino acids.

This clone showed up just a few times. The rearrangement uses TRBV19 and TRBJ1-2, with D perhaps TRBD1 (6 bases). V was pared by 6 bases and J by 7 bases, with 15 bases between. Germline CDR1 is LNHDA and CDR2 is SQIVND (reference sequence). The CDR3 loop spans 13 amino acids. This chain's CDR3 is CASSKTGPGGYTF. The CDR3, as DNA: TGTGCCAGTAGCAAGACAGGCCCAGGTGGCTACACCTTC.

CDR3 residues: CASSRSGDLSTDTQYF. As DNA, the CDR3 is TGTGCCAGCAGTAGGAGCGGGGATCTTAGCACAGATACGCAGTATTTT. The chain is built from TRBV6-4 and TRBJ2-3, with 7 bases matching TRBD2. Germline CDR1 is MRHNA and CDR2 is SNTAGT. The CDR3 contains 16 residues. V lost 5 bases to trimming and J lost 0 bases; unmatched junction nucleotides: 8.

This clone was seen just once. V is TRBV19 and J is TRBJ1-1, with D tentatively TRBD1 (5 bases). The CDR3 sequence is 13 residues long. V lost 3 bases to trimming and J lost 4 bases, with 9 bases between them. From germline, CDR1 is LNHDA and CDR2 SQIVND (reference sequence). CDR3 amino acids: CASSIGRATEAFF. CDR3 bases: TGTGCCAGTAGTATTGGCAGGGCCACTGAAGCTTTCTTT. The full variable domain, completed using reference TRBV19 and TRBJ1-1, is DGGITQSPKYLFRKEGQNVTLSCEQNLNHDAMYWYRQDPGQGLRLIYYSQIVNDFQKGDIAEGYSVSREKKESFPLTVTSAQKNPTAFYLCASSIGRATEAFFGQGTRLTVV.

V gene TRBV18 combines with J gene TRBJ2-7, with D perhaps matching TRBD2 (6 bases). Germline V gives CDR1 KGHSH, CDR2 LQKENI. Trimming took 5 bases from V and 3 from J, leaving 17 bases between them. The CDR3 totals 15 residues. DNA for the CDR3: TGTGCCAGCTCATTCGGGACCTCCGGGGGCTACGAGCAGTACTTC. Protein sequence: CASSFGTSGGYEQYF.

This sequence joins TRBV5-1 and TRBJ2-3, with TRBD2 matching over 7 bases. Trimming removed 6 bases from V and 6 bases from J; junction bases left unmatched: 10. There are 14 residues in the CDR3. Germline V gives CDR1 SGHRS, CDR2 YFSETQ. CDR3 region: CASNIRSGGDTQYF. CDR3 nucleotides: TGCGCCAGCAACATCAGGTCCGGGGGGGATACGCAGTATTTT.

This clone was observed once. The rearrangement uses TRBV5-5 and TRBJ1-6; 7 bases fit TRBD1. J lost 4 bases, V lost 2 bases, and 3 bases had no gene match. Germline lookup yields CDR1 SGHKS and CDR2 YYEKEE (reference sequence). The CDR3 runs to 15 residues. In nucleotides, the CDR3 is TGTGCCAGCAGCTTTTTGGGACAGTATAATTCACCCCTCCACTTT. This codes for CASSFLGQYNSPLHF.

The CDR3 region has the DNA TGTGCCAGCAGTTACAGAGCAGGGGGGAACACTGAAGCTTTCTTT. Encoded protein: CASSYRAGGNTEAFF. This chain joins TRBV6-2 or TRBV6-3 and TRBJ1-1; 7 bases line up with TRBD1. The germline V gene has CDR1 MNHEY and CDR2 SVGEGT. The CDR3 contains 15 residues. V lost 2 bases to trimming and J lost 1 base; unmatched junction nucleotides: 4.